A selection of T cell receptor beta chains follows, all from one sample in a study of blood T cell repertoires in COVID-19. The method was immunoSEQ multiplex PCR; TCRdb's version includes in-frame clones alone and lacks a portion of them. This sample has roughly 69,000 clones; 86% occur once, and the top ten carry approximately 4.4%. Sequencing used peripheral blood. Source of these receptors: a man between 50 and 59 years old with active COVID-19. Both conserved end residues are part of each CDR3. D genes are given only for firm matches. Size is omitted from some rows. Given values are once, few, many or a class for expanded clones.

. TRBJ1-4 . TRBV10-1 TGCGCCAGCAGTGAGAGCCCTCGGGGGGGCGATGAAAAACTGTTTTTT CASSESPRGGDEKLFF
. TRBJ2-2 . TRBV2 TGTGCCAGCAGTGTTAAAGGGTATACAGGGCAATTTCTCACCGGGGAGCTGTTTTTT CASSVKGYTGQFLTGELFF
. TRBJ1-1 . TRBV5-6 TGTGCCAGCAGCGGGGACATGGGAAACACTGAAGCTTTCTTT CASSGDMGNTEAFF
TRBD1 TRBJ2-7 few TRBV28 TGTGCCAGCAGTTCCTACAGGGGCCCCACCTACGAGCAGTACTTC CASSSYRGPTYEQYF
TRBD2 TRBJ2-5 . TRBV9 TGTGCCAGCAGCGCTACCCCAAGGACTAGCATCGAGACCCAGTACTTC CASSATPRTSIETQYF
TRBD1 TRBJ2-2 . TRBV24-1 TGTGCCACCAGTGACGAAGGACAGGTCTACGACACCGGGGAGCTGTTTTTT CATSDEGQVYDTGELFF
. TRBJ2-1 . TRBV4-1 TGCGCCAGCAGCCAAGATCACGGCGGCAATGAGCAGTTCTTC CASSQDHGGNEQFF
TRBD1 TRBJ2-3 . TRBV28 TGTGCCAGCAGTTTAGGGCTCACATGGGGACAGGGAGCAGATACGCAGTATTTT CASSLGLTWGQGADTQYF
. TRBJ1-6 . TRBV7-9 TGTGCCAGCAGCTTAGGGGGAGGACCCCTCCACTTT CASSLGGGPLHF
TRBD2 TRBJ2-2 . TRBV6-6 TGTGCCAGCAGTCCTCGGACTAGCGGGGTCAACACCGGGGAGCTGTTTTTT CASSPRTSGVNTGELFF
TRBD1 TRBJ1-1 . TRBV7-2 TGTGCCAGCAGCCACCCGAGGACAGGGCCGGACACTGAAGCTTTCTTT CASSHPRTGPDTEAFF
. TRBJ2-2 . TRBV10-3 TGTGCCACCGCTTTGGACAGAGACACCGGGGAGCTGTTTTTT CATALDRDTGELFF
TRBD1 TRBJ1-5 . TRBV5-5 TGTGCCAGCAGAGAGGGGGCCTCCAATCAGCCCCAGCATTTT CASREGASNQPQHF
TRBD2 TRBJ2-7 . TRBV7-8 TGTGCCAGCAGCCGAGGGACTAGCTCGTTCTACGAGCAGTACTTC CASSRGTSSFYEQYF
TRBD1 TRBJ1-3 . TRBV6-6 TGTGCCAGCAGCCGGGGCGGACAGGGTACAGGAAACACCATATATTTT CASSRGGQGTGNTIYF
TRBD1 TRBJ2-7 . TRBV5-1 TGCGCCAGCAGCTCCTCCGGGACAGGTTACGAGCAGTACTTC CASSSSGTGYEQYF
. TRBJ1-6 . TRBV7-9 TGTGCCAGCAGCTCGACCGGGTCACCCCTCCACTTT CASSSTGSPLHF
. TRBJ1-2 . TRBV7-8 TGTGCCAGCAGCTTAGCGAGGGCAGGGGTGACCGGCTACACCTTC CASSLARAGVTGYTF
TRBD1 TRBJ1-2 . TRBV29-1 TGCAGCGTTGAAGACCGGGGACAGGGGGTAGGGCATTACACCTTC CSVEDRGQGVGHYTF
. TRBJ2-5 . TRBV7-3 TGTGCCAGCAGCGTGGGCCAACTAGAGACCCAGTACTTC CASSVGQLETQYF
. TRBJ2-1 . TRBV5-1 TGCGCCAGCAGCATCCAGGGGAACCCCTCCAATGAGCAGTTCTTC CASSIQGNPSNEQFF
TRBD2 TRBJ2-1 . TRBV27 TGTGCCAGCAGTTTCCAGACTAAAACTAGCGGGAGGTTCAGAGTATTAAAGGGTGAGCAGTTCTTC CASSFQTKTSGRFRVLKGEQFF
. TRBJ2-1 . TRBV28 TGTGCCAGCAGTTTATCCGCAGCTCGCGGATCCTACAATGAGCAGTTCTTC CASSLSAARGSYNEQFF
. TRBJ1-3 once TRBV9 TGTGCCAGCAGCGTAGATCTACAGGACTCTGGAAACACCATATATTTT CASSVDLQDSGNTIYF
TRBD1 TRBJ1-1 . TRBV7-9 TGTGCCAGCAGCCGAAGACAGGGTGGTTTGAAACCTGAAGCTTTCTTT CASSRRQGGLKPEAFF
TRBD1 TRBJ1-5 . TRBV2 TGTGCCAGCAGTGGAGAGGGGGCTGGACAGCCCCAGCATTTT CASSGEGAGQPQHF
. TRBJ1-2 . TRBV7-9 TGTGCCAGCAGCCTACAGGGCTACTATGGCTACACCTTC CASSLQGYYGYTF
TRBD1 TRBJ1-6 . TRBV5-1 TGCGCCAGCAGCTTGGTGGGCAGGGGGGATTCACCCCTCCACTTT CASSLVGRGDSPLHF
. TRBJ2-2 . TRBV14 TGTGCCAGCAGCCCAACCAGGACACTGGGGATTCTTACCGGGGAGCTGTTTTTT CASSPTRTLGILTGELFF
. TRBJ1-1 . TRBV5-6 TGTGCCAGCAGCCCGGGGTTGGCCACTGAAGCTTTCTTT CASSPGLATEAFF
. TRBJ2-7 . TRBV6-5 TGTGCCAGCAGACCCGCCGGGGGTTCCTACGAGCAGTACTTC CASRPAGGSYEQYF
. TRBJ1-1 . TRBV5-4 TGTGCCAGCAGCCCTACAGGGTTAAACACTGAAGCTTTCTTT CASSPTGLNTEAFF
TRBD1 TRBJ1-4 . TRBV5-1 TGCGCCAGCAGCTACGACAGGGTTGGTGAAAAACTGTTTTTT CASSYDRVGEKLFF
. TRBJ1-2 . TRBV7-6 TGTGCCAGCAGCTTAGACAGTAACTATGGCTACACCTTC CASSLDSNYGYTF
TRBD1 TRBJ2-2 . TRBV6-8 TGTGCCAGCAGTCGAGAGCGGGACAGGGGCCCCGGGGAGCTGTTTTTT CASSRERDRGPGELFF
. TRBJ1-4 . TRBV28 TGTGCCAGCAGTTTATTAAAGGGGGAAAAACTGTTTTTT CASSLLKGEKLFF
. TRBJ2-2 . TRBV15 TGTGCCACCAGCAGAGCTTATCAGGGTGCCGGGGAGCTGTTTTTT CATSRAYQGAGELFF